The rows below give T cell receptor beta chains drawn from one sample of a study of blood T cell repertoires in COVID-19. Assay: immunoSEQ multiplex PCR; the TCRdb copy retains only in-frame clones and omits some. The table lists approximately 250,000 clones, around 85% of them singletons. The sequenced sample consisted of peripheral blood. These receptors were obtained from a man aged 45-65 years with COVID-19, enrolled during active disease. Both conserved end residues are part of each CDR3. A D gene is named only where the DNA matches it firmly. Not every row has a clone size; where given, it reads once, few, many or a size class.

j_call: TRBJ1-6
d_call: TRBD1
clone_size: .
v_call: TRBV7-9
cdr3_aa: CASSPNGQGRSPLHF
cdr3_nt: TGTGCCAGCAGCCCCAATGGACAGGGTCGTTCACCCCTCCACTTT

j_call: TRBJ1-1
d_call: .
clone_size: .
v_call: TRBV6-2/TRBV6-3
cdr3_aa: CASSYSSGGRGTEAFF
cdr3_nt: TGTGCCAGCAGTTACTCCTCGGGGGGGAGAGGAACTGAAGCTTTCTTT

j_call: TRBJ2-7
d_call: TRBD2
clone_size: .
v_call: TRBV7-2
cdr3_aa: CASSLASSGDPYEQYF
cdr3_nt: TGTGCCAGCAGCTTAGCGTCGAGCGGGGACCCCTACGAGCAGTACTTC

j_call: TRBJ2-2
d_call: .
clone_size: .
v_call: TRBV9
cdr3_aa: CASSPRLVPGELFF
cdr3_nt: TGTGCCAGCAGCCCGAGACTAGTACCCGGGGAGCTGTTTTTT

j_call: TRBJ1-3
d_call: .
clone_size: .
v_call: TRBV5-4
cdr3_aa: CASSLGSSHGNTIYF
cdr3_nt: TGTGCCAGCAGCTTGGGTAGTAGCCATGGAAACACCATATATTTT

j_call: TRBJ2-7
d_call: .
clone_size: .
v_call: TRBV30
cdr3_aa: CAWSSGQSYEQYF
cdr3_nt: TGTGCCTGGAGTTCCGGACAATCCTACGAGCAGTACTTC

j_call: TRBJ2-1
d_call: .
clone_size: .
v_call: TRBV7-9
cdr3_aa: CASSGLTKGLYNEQFF
cdr3_nt: TGTGCCAGCAGCGGTTTAACCAAGGGGCTCTACAATGAGCAGTTCTTC

j_call: TRBJ1-2
d_call: .
clone_size: .
v_call: TRBV11-2
cdr3_aa: CASSSRGNAGNYYGYTF
cdr3_nt: TGTGCCAGCAGCTCCCGGGGTAACGCCGGTAACTACTATGGCTACACCTTC

j_call: TRBJ2-2
d_call: TRBD1
clone_size: .
v_call: TRBV5-1
cdr3_aa: CASSLGQGATGELFF
cdr3_nt: TGCGCCAGCAGCTTGGGACAGGGGGCCACCGGGGAGCTGTTTTTT

j_call: TRBJ2-1
d_call: TRBD2
clone_size: .
v_call: TRBV27
cdr3_aa: CASSLVSGGRDEQFF
cdr3_nt: TGTGCCAGCAGTTTAGTTTCGGGGGGGCGGGATGAGCAGTTCTTC

j_call: TRBJ1-5
d_call: TRBD1
clone_size: .
v_call: TRBV4-3
cdr3_aa: CASSSDRGYGPQHF
cdr3_nt: TGCGCCAGCTCCTCCGACAGGGGTTATGGGCCCCAGCATTTT

j_call: TRBJ2-7
d_call: TRBD1
clone_size: .
v_call: TRBV4-2
cdr3_aa: CASSRTGYYEQYF
cdr3_nt: TGTGCCAGCAGCCGGACAGGGTACTACGAGCAGTACTTC

j_call: TRBJ1-2
d_call: .
clone_size: .
v_call: TRBV4-2
cdr3_aa: CASSREDYGYTF
cdr3_nt: TGTGCCAGCAGCCGGGAGGACTATGGCTACACCTTC

j_call: TRBJ2-1
d_call: .
clone_size: .
v_call: TRBV11-2
cdr3_aa: CASSPPSFGRAYNEQFF
cdr3_nt: TGTGCCAGCAGCCCACCCTCTTTCGGGCGGGCCTACAATGAGCAGTTCTTC

j_call: TRBJ2-7
d_call: .
clone_size: .
v_call: TRBV5-4
cdr3_aa: CASSSEGSYEQYF
cdr3_nt: TGTGCCAGCAGCTCTGAGGGCAGCTACGAGCAGTACTTC

j_call: TRBJ1-4
d_call: TRBD1
clone_size: .
v_call: TRBV15
cdr3_aa: CATRDRGQEKLFF
cdr3_nt: TGTGCCACAAGAGACAGGGGGCAAGAAAAACTGTTTTTT

j_call: TRBJ2-5
d_call: TRBD1
clone_size: .
v_call: TRBV19
cdr3_aa: CASSQDRARLETQYF
cdr3_nt: TGTGCCAGTAGCCAGGACAGGGCCCGGTTAGAGACCCAGTACTTC

j_call: TRBJ1-2
d_call: .
clone_size: few
v_call: TRBV5-1
cdr3_aa: CASSTGGAGSGYTF
cdr3_nt: TGCGCCAGCAGCACGGGGGGCGCAGGCTCGGGCTACACCTTC

j_call: TRBJ1-1
d_call: .
clone_size: few
v_call: TRBV5-5
cdr3_aa: CASNPAGGEDTEAFF
cdr3_nt: TGTGCCAGCAACCCGGCGGGCGGGGAGGACACTGAAGCTTTCTTT

j_call: TRBJ1-1
d_call: TRBD1
clone_size: .
v_call: TRBV18
cdr3_aa: CASSPLPAGGFAGTEAFF
cdr3_nt: TGTGCCAGCTCACCCCTCCCTGCAGGGGGCTTTGCTGGCACTGAAGCTTTCTTT

j_call: TRBJ2-7
d_call: .
clone_size: .
v_call: TRBV15
cdr3_aa: CATSRAQGFSEQYF
cdr3_nt: TGTGCCACCAGCAGAGCACAGGGTTTCTCCGAGCAGTACTTC

j_call: TRBJ1-2
d_call: TRBD1
clone_size: .
v_call: TRBV7-9
cdr3_aa: CASSRTGQVYGYTF
cdr3_nt: TGTGCCAGCAGTCGGACCGGACAGGTCTATGGCTACACCTTC

j_call: TRBJ2-3
d_call: .
clone_size: .
v_call: TRBV11-2
cdr3_aa: CASSLVTDTQYF
cdr3_nt: TGTGCCAGCAGCTTAGTAACAGATACGCAGTATTTT

j_call: TRBJ2-1
d_call: .
clone_size: .
v_call: TRBV18
cdr3_aa: CASSAEGGEQFF
cdr3_nt: TGTGCCAGCTCGGCCGAGGGTGGTGAGCAGTTCTTC

j_call: TRBJ1-2
d_call: .
clone_size: .
v_call: TRBV4-2
cdr3_aa: CASSQEPPFGREDNYGYTF
cdr3_nt: TGTGCCAGCAGCCAAGAACCCCCTTTTGGCAGGGAAGATAACTATGGCTACACCTTC

j_call: TRBJ2-7
d_call: .
clone_size: .
v_call: TRBV19
cdr3_aa: CASSISQGHLSYEQYF
cdr3_nt: TGTGCCAGTAGTATTAGCCAGGGGCATCTTTCCTACGAGCAGTACTTC

j_call: TRBJ1-1
d_call: .
clone_size: .
v_call: TRBV6-5
cdr3_aa: CATPGNLNTEAFF
cdr3_nt: TGTGCCACCCCAGGGAATTTGAACACTGAAGCTTTCTTT

j_call: TRBJ2-5
d_call: .
clone_size: once
v_call: TRBV9
cdr3_aa: CASSFGTSPRSGTQYF
cdr3_nt: TGTGCCAGCAGCTTTGGAACTAGCCCGAGAAGTGGGACCCAGTACTTC

j_call: TRBJ2-3
d_call: TRBD2
clone_size: .
v_call: TRBV4-3
cdr3_aa: CASSQAAGGRGGTDTQYF
cdr3_nt: TGCGCCAGCAGCCAAGCAGCGGGGGGCCGGGGTGGTACAGATACGCAGTATTTT

j_call: TRBJ1-1
d_call: TRBD1
clone_size: few
v_call: TRBV28
cdr3_aa: CASRPTGVNTEAFF
cdr3_nt: TGTGCCAGCAGGCCTACAGGGGTCAACACTGAAGCTTTCTTT

j_call: TRBJ1-5
d_call: TRBD1
clone_size: medium-sized
v_call: TRBV7-9
cdr3_aa: CASSIGGQGVQPQHF
cdr3_nt: TGTGCCAGCAGCATAGGTGGACAGGGGGTTCAGCCCCAGCATTTT

j_call: TRBJ2-2
d_call: .
clone_size: .
v_call: TRBV6-2/TRBV6-3
cdr3_aa: CASSYLSGATGELFF
cdr3_nt: TGTGCCAGCAGTTACCTTTCTGGGGCAACCGGGGAGCTGTTTTTT

j_call: TRBJ2-5
d_call: TRBD2
clone_size: once
v_call: TRBV10-2
cdr3_aa: CASSDNPGLAGLETQYF
cdr3_nt: TGCGCCAGCAGTGATAATCCGGGACTAGCGGGGTTGGAGACCCAGTACTTC

j_call: TRBJ2-5
d_call: TRBD2
clone_size: few
v_call: TRBV6-1
cdr3_aa: CASSVAGGEETQYF
cdr3_nt: TGTGCCAGCAGTGTAGCGGGGGGGGAAGAGACCCAGTACTTC

j_call: TRBJ2-3
d_call: TRBD2
clone_size: .
v_call: TRBV9
cdr3_aa: CASSAGGAKDTQYF
cdr3_nt: TGTGCCAGCAGCGCCGGGGGGGCCAAAGATACGCAGTATTTT

j_call: TRBJ1-2
d_call: .
clone_size: .
v_call: TRBV25-1
cdr3_aa: CASSESQNYGYTF
cdr3_nt: TGTGCCAGCAGTGAGTCCCAAAACTATGGCTACACCTTC

j_call: TRBJ1-2
d_call: TRBD1
clone_size: .
v_call: TRBV7-3
cdr3_aa: CASSPDRGRGGGYTF
cdr3_nt: TGTGCCAGCAGCCCAGACAGGGGGCGAGGGGGTGGCTACACCTTC

j_call: TRBJ2-7
d_call: .
clone_size: few
v_call: TRBV12-3/TRBV12-4
cdr3_aa: CASSLGHYEQYF
cdr3_nt: TGTGCCAGCAGTTTAGGACACTACGAGCAGTACTTC

j_call: TRBJ1-2
d_call: TRBD1
clone_size: .
v_call: TRBV19
cdr3_aa: CATQFGQGTNYGYTF
cdr3_nt: TGTGCCACCCAGTTCGGACAGGGGACCAACTATGGCTACACCTTC

j_call: TRBJ2-2
d_call: TRBD2
clone_size: .
v_call: TRBV7-3
cdr3_aa: CASSNGVAGVNTGELFF
cdr3_nt: TGTGCCAGCAGCAATGGGGTAGCGGGGGTGAACACCGGGGAGCTGTTTTTT

j_call: TRBJ2-1
d_call: TRBD2
clone_size: .
v_call: TRBV4-3
cdr3_aa: CASSQGLAGSSSYNEQFF
cdr3_nt: TGCGCCAGCAGCCAAGGCCTAGCGGGGTCGAGCTCCTACAATGAGCAGTTCTTC

j_call: TRBJ2-1
d_call: TRBD1
clone_size: .
v_call: TRBV7-6
cdr3_aa: CASSPGTGGTNEQFF
cdr3_nt: TGTGCCAGCAGCCCCGGGACAGGAGGTACCAATGAGCAGTTCTTC

j_call: TRBJ1-1
d_call: TRBD1
clone_size: .
v_call: TRBV24-1
cdr3_aa: CATRGQVENTEAFF
cdr3_nt: TGTGCCACCAGGGGACAGGTTGAGAACACTGAAGCTTTCTTT

j_call: TRBJ2-1
d_call: TRBD2
clone_size: .
v_call: TRBV6-5
cdr3_aa: CASSGGRVSGGEQFF
cdr3_nt: TGTGCCAGCTCCGGGGGTCGCGTTTCGGGAGGTGAGCAGTTCTTC

j_call: TRBJ1-1
d_call: .
clone_size: .
v_call: TRBV6-5
cdr3_aa: CASRSRSTEAFF
cdr3_nt: TGTGCCAGCAGATCTCGGAGCACTGAAGCTTTCTTT

j_call: TRBJ2-7
d_call: .
clone_size: .
v_call: TRBV11-2
cdr3_aa: CASSKGQLISYEQYF
cdr3_nt: TGTGCCAGCAGTAAAGGACAGCTGATCTCCTACGAGCAGTACTTC

j_call: TRBJ2-2
d_call: .
clone_size: few
v_call: TRBV3-1/TRBV3-2
cdr3_aa: CASSLIRGSGELFF
cdr3_nt: TGTGCCAGCAGCCTTATTCGGGGGTCCGGGGAGCTGTTTTTT

j_call: TRBJ1-3
d_call: .
clone_size: .
v_call: TRBV5-8
cdr3_aa: CASSLAGSGNTIYF
cdr3_nt: TGTGCCAGCAGCTTGGCAGGGTCTGGAAACACCATATATTTT

j_call: TRBJ2-7
d_call: .
clone_size: .
v_call: TRBV27
cdr3_aa: CASSLFASYEQYF
cdr3_nt: TGTGCCAGCAGTTTATTTGCCAGCTACGAGCAGTACTTC

j_call: TRBJ1-3
d_call: TRBD1
clone_size: .
v_call: TRBV18
cdr3_aa: CASSIQAGQGASGNTIYF
cdr3_nt: TGTGCCAGCTCAATTCAGGCCGGACAGGGTGCTTCTGGAAACACCATATATTTT

j_call: TRBJ1-1
d_call: TRBD1
clone_size: .
v_call: TRBV7-2
cdr3_aa: CASSLGQGKSTEAFF
cdr3_nt: TGTGCCAGCAGCTTAGGACAGGGGAAGAGCACTGAAGCTTTCTTT

j_call: TRBJ2-7
d_call: TRBD2
clone_size: .
v_call: TRBV5-1
cdr3_aa: CASSFGGGVYEQYF
cdr3_nt: TGCGCCAGCAGCTTTGGCGGGGGGGTCTACGAGCAGTACTTC

j_call: TRBJ2-1
d_call: TRBD2
clone_size: .
v_call: TRBV9
cdr3_aa: CASSVVLAGGRNEQFF
cdr3_nt: TGTGCCAGCAGCGTAGTTCTAGCGGGGGGTCGTAATGAGCAGTTCTTC

j_call: TRBJ2-1
d_call: .
clone_size: .
v_call: TRBV6-5
cdr3_aa: CASSYYQGGEYEQFF
cdr3_nt: TGTGCCAGCAGTTACTACCAGGGGGGTGAGTATGAGCAGTTCTTC

j_call: TRBJ1-2
d_call: .
clone_size: .
v_call: TRBV7-9
cdr3_aa: CASSVVGSYGYTF
cdr3_nt: TGTGCCAGCAGCGTCGTGGGCTCCTATGGCTACACCTTC

j_call: TRBJ1-4
d_call: .
clone_size: .
v_call: TRBV4-3
cdr3_aa: CASSQDFKRINEKLFF
cdr3_nt: TGCGCCAGCAGCCAAGACTTTAAGAGAATTAATGAAAAACTGTTTTTT

j_call: TRBJ2-1
d_call: TRBD1
clone_size: once
v_call: TRBV5-1
cdr3_aa: CASRDRDRDDEQFF
cdr3_nt: TGCGCCAGCAGGGACCGGGACAGGGATGATGAGCAGTTCTTC